Below are 32 T cell receptor beta chains sequenced from a single sample in a study of cytomegalovirus exposure and HLA in healthy donors. 13 Jbeta primers and 60 Vbeta primers were used for the PCR. TCRdb keeps only in-frame clones here, not all; method: immunoSEQ multiplex PCR. The sample includes more than 100,000 clones, 75% to 85% seen only once; the top ten take around 1.8%. The sequenced sample was PBMCs. The receptors were gathered from a female donor in good health and CMV-seropositive.

This clone has a handful of counts. The rearrangement uses TRBV18 and TRBJ2-5; 11 nucleotides line up with TRBD2. This CDR3 spans 16 amino acids. Germline CDR1 is KGHSH and CDR2 is LQKENI. The ends lost 4 bases at V and 2 bases at J; junction bases unmatched: 6. In nucleotides, the CDR3 is TGTGCCAGCTCACTCGGGACTAGCGGACTACAAGAGACCCAGTACTTC. Its protein is CASSLGTSGLQETQYF.

The chain couples TRBV21-1 to TRBJ2-1; no DNA check was done on the table's D call, TRBD2. TRBV21-1 is a pseudogene. This CDR3 spans 18 amino acids. The CDR3 coding sequence is TGTGCCAGCAGCAAAGCGTCCGGGACTAGCGGGGAAAGAGATGAGCAGTTCTTC. Translation gives CASSKASGTSGERDEQFF.

About this clone: The same CDR3 arises from other DNA sequences in this sample as well. V and J are TRBV30 and TRBJ1-5; D ambiguous. Looked up from germline, CDR1 is GTSNPN and CDR2 is SVGIG (reference sequence). The length of the CDR3 is 13 residues. Trimming stripped 2 bases from V and 0 bases from J, with 5 bases between. As DNA, the CDR3 is TGTGCCTGGAGTCCAGATAGCAATCAGCCCCAGCATTTT. It encodes CAWSPDSNQPQHF.

The chain carries TRBV13 and TRBJ2-1; D is unresolved. This CDR3 spans 15 amino acids. Germline CDR1 and CDR2: PRHDT and FYEKMQ (reference sequence). Trimming shortened V by 3 bases and J by 0 bases, and 9 bases separated the two germline ends. In DNA, the CDR3 is TGTGCCAGCAGCTTTCGGGTCAGCTCCTACAATGAGCAGTTCTTC. Translating gives CASSFRVSSYNEQFF. Combining the CDR3 with reference TRBV13 and TRBJ2-1 gives the whole variable domain AAGVIQSPRHLIKEKRETATLKCYPIPRHDTVYWYQQGPGQDPQFLISFYEKMQSDKGSIPDRFSAQQFSDYHSELNMSSLELGDSALYFCASSFRVSSYNEQFFGPGTRLTVL.

This CDR3 reads CASGLTSGGRTETQYF. The DNA for the CDR3 is TGTGCTAGTGGTCTGACTAGCGGGGGACGCACAGAGACCCAGTACTTC. The rearrangement joins TRBV12-5 to TRBJ2-5, with 12 positions matching TRBD2. V trimming: 5 bases; J trimming: 4 bases; junction bases outside the gene matches: 8. In germline, CDR1 is LGHNT, CDR2 FRNRAP. The CDR3 contains 16 residues.

This sequence joins TRBV29-1 and TRBJ2-1; a possible D gene is TRBD2 (5 bases). The germline V gene encodes CDR1 SQVTM and CDR2 ANQGSEA. The length of the CDR3 is 12 residues. Trimming shortened V by 2 bases and J by 13 bases, and 15 bases separated the two germline ends. In nucleotides, the CDR3 is TGCAGCGTTGAACAAGGGAGACCGGCTCAGTTCTTC. Amino acid sequence: CSVEQGRPAQFF.

Here the CDR3 DNA reads TGTGCCACCTATGGACTAGCGGGGGATCCAGATACGCAGTATTTT. Its protein is CATYGLAGDPDTQYF. V and J are TRBV10-3 and TRBJ2-3; TRBD2 aligns across 13 bases. This CDR3 has 15 residues. Germline V CDR1 and CDR2: ENHRY, SYGVKD. Trimming cost V 10 bases and J 4 bases; bases outside gene matches: 8.

J is TRBJ1-4 and V is TRBV2, with a tentative D call TRBD1 (6 bases). Trimming shortened V by 7 bases and J by 5 bases, and 14 bases separated the two germline ends. CDR1 SNHLY and CDR2 FYNNEI come from the germline V gene. The CDR3 has 14 amino acids. The CDR3 sequence is CASTRTDENEKLFF. CDR3 sequence (DNA): TGTGCCAGCACCCGGACAGATGAAAATGAAAAACTGTTTTTT. Full variable domain (missing parts from reference TRBV2 and TRBJ1-4): EPEVTQTPSHQVTQMGQEVILRCVPISNHLYFYWYRQILGQKVEFLVSFYNNEISEKSEIFDDQFSVERPDGSNFTLKIRSTKLEDSAMYFCASTRTDENEKLFFGSGTQLSVL.

The V gene is TRBV6-1, the J gene TRBJ2-2; D call uncertain. Germline V gene data show CDR1 as MNHNS and CDR2 as SASEGT. V lost 6 bases, J lost 7 bases, and 12 bases lay in between. The CDR3 loop spans 13 amino acids. CDR3 nucleotides: TGTGCCAGCAGCCCGCGGCAGATCGGGGAGCTGTTTTTT. Amino acid sequence: CASSPRQIGELFF.

The chain links TRBV6-6 to TRBJ2-7; 9 bases are shared with TRBD1. In germline, CDR1 is MNHNY, CDR2 SVGAGI (reference sequence). The CDR3 runs 14 residues. V trimming: 5 bases; J trimming: 2 bases; junction bases outside the gene matches: 4. CDR3 region: CASSETGGTYEQYF. In DNA form, the CDR3 reads TGTGCCAGCAGTGAGACAGGGGGGACCTACGAGCAGTACTTC.

CDR3 sequence: CASSRQEYTEAFF. The CDR3 DNA reads TGTGCCAGCTCACGACAGGAATACACTGAAGCTTTCTTT. The chain joins TRBV18 to TRBJ1-1; a weak D match, TRBD1 (6 bases). Trimming pared 4 bases from V and 3 bases from J, leaving 9 bases between. The CDR3 has 13 residues. Germline-derived CDR1 and CDR2 are KGHSH and LQKENI.

The rearrangement uses TRBV5-1 and TRBJ1-1; D is possibly TRBD1 (6 bases). V lost 0 bases, J lost 0 bases, and 12 bases lay in between. Germline CDR1 reads SGHRS; CDR2 reads YFSETQ. The CDR3 is 16 amino acids. The CDR3 nucleotides read TGCGCCAGCAGCTTGGGACAGGCGCAGATGAACACTGAAGCTTTCTTT. Amino acid sequence: CASSLGQAQMNTEAFF. Supplemented by reference TRBV5-1 and TRBJ1-1, the full variable domain reads KAGVTQTPRYLIKTRGQQVTLSCSPISGHRSVSWYQQTPGQGLQFLFEYFSETQRNKGNFPGRFSGRQFSNSRSEMNVSTLELGDSALYLCASSLGQAQMNTEAFFGQGTRLTVV.

This chain joins TRBV4-1 and TRBJ2-1; possible D gene TRBD1, 5 bases. CDR3 length: 15 amino acids. Trimming left V 3 bases short and J 6 bases short, with 15 bases between. Germline V gene lookup returns CDR1 MGHRA and CDR2 YSYEKL. The CDR3 spells CASSQWPQEPNEQFF. CDR3 in DNA: TGCGCCAGCAGCCAGTGGCCACAGGAACCCAATGAGCAGTTCTTC.

The gene calls are TRBV2 and TRBJ2-3; D unresolved. The germline CDR1 and CDR2 sequences are SNHLY and FYNNEI. This CDR3 region has 12 residues. V shed 7 bases and J shed 2 bases, with 7 bases lying between them. CDR3 DNA: TGTGCCAGCACGTACTCCACAGATACGCAGTATTTT. This encodes CASTYSTDTQYF. The full variable domain, with the rest looked up from reference TRBV2 and TRBJ2-3, is EPEVTQTPSHQVTQMGQEVILRCVPISNHLYFYWYRQILGQKVEFLVSFYNNEISEKSEIFDDQFSVERPDGSNFTLKIRSTKLEDSAMYFCASTYSTDTQYFGPGTRLTVL.

A single count supports this clone. The chain combines TRBV18 with TRBJ2-1; 8 bases are a match to TRBD1. The CDR3 is 15 amino acids. The junction had 5 bases not matched to a gene; V was cut back by 3 bases and J by 4 bases. Germline lookup yields CDR1 KGHSH and CDR2 LQKENI. The CDR3 DNA sequence: TGTGCCAGCTCACCGACAGGGGTGGTTTACAATGAGCAGTTCTTC. It yields the protein CASSPTGVVYNEQFF.

This clone was counted once. This chain connects TRBV27 to TRBJ1-4, with D possibly matching TRBD1 (6 bases). V gave up 5 bases and J gave up 0 bases, with 16 bases separating them. CDR1 is MNHEY and CDR2 is SMNVEV in the germline V gene (reference sequence). The CDR3 is made up of 17 amino acids. Written as DNA, the CDR3 is TGTGCCAGCAGTGCGGACAGAATGATTGCAACTAATGAAAAACTGTTTTTT. It translates to CASSADRMIATNEKLFF.

The V gene is TRBV7-9, the J gene TRBJ2-3; 7 positions agree with TRBD2. With 5 bases clipped from V and 5 bases from J, the junction kept 7 bases outside the gene matches. Per germline, CDR1 SEHNR and CDR2 FQNEAQ (reference sequence). The CDR3 covers 14 residues. The DNA of the CDR3 is TGTGCCAGCAGCGAAGGCTTAGCGGGAGATACGCAGTATTTT. Translated, it gives CASSEGLAGDTQYF.

V and J are TRBV9 and TRBJ1-2; weak D call: TRBD1 (6 bases). The CDR3 contains 12 residues. Trimming pared 8 bases from V and 6 bases from J, leaving 14 bases between. CDR1 is SGDLS, CDR2 YYNGEE, per germline. The CDR3 reads CASTGTDDGYTF. As DNA, the CDR3 is TGTGCCAGTACAGGGACGGATGATGGCTACACCTTC. The entire variable domain, with the rest obtained from reference TRBV9 and TRBJ1-2, is as follows: DSGVTQTPKHLITATGQRVTLRCSPRSGDLSVYWYQQSLDQGLQFLIQYYNGEERAKGNILERFSAQQFPDLHSELNLSSLELGDSALYFCASTGTDDGYTFGSGTRLTVV.

This sequence joins TRBV28 and TRBJ1-4; TRBD1 matches 9 bases. CDR3 length equals 17 residues. Germline-derived CDR1 and CDR2 are MDHEN and SYDVKM. The junction had 8 bases not matched to a gene; V was cut back by 3 bases and J by 3 bases. In nucleotides, the CDR3 is TGTGCCAGCAGTTTGGTTACAGGGGGCTGGGCTAATGAAAAACTGTTTTTT. Its protein product is CASSLVTGGWANEKLFF.

V usage is TRBV14 and J usage is TRBJ2-3; TRBD1 matches 10 bases. V trimming: 4 bases; J trimming: 4 bases; junction bases outside the gene matches: 5. Germline CDR1 and CDR2: SGHDN and FVKESK. The CDR3 runs to 15 residues. The CDR3 DNA follows: TGTGCCAGCAGCCCCGACAGGGGGCGGGCAGATACGCAGTATTTT. Protein product: CASSPDRGRADTQYF.

This chain connects TRBV6-4 to TRBJ2-2; D ambiguous. The CDR3 consists of 12 residues. V dropped 6 bases and J dropped 1 base, with 3 bases sitting between them. CDR1 MRHNA and CDR2 SNTAGT come from the germline V gene. This chain's CDR3 is CASRQNTGELFF. In DNA form, the CDR3 reads TGTGCCAGCAGACAGAACACCGGGGAGCTGTTTTTT.

The gene calls are TRBV5-4 and TRBJ1-4; D not certain. V lost 1 base to trimming and J lost 5 bases, with 18 bases between them. Germline loops: CDR1 SGHNT, CDR2 YYREEE (reference sequence). This CDR3 spans 17 amino acids. The CDR3 here is CASSLSLTRRGNEKLFF. The CDR3 DNA is TGTGCCAGCAGCTTGTCCCTCACACGTCGGGGAAATGAAAAACTGTTTTTT.

V usage is TRBV29-1 and J usage is TRBJ1-2, with D unresolved. V was pared by 7 bases and J by 8 bases, with 5 bases between. The CDR3 length is 8 residues. Germline-derived CDR1 and CDR2 are SQVTM and ANQGSEA. For the CDR3, the DNA is TGCAGCGCCCCGGGCTACACCTTC. Protein: CSAPGYTF.

The V gene is TRBV25-1, the J gene TRBJ1-6, with D unresolved. The CDR3 is 13 amino acids. V was shortened by 2 bases and J by 7 bases, with 6 bases between the two germline ends. CDR1 is MGHDK, CDR2 SYGVNS, per germline. DNA for the CDR3: TGTGCCAGCAGTGAAGGGCAGAATTCACCCCTCCACTTT. Protein product: CASSEGQNSPLHF.

V is TRBV13 and J is TRBJ2-7; a possible D gene is TRBD1 (6 bases). From germline, CDR1 is PRHDT and CDR2 FYEKMQ (reference sequence). The ends were cut back, 3 bases at V and 2 bases at J, with 8 bases in the middle. This CDR3 has 13 residues. The DNA for the CDR3 is TGTGCCAGCAGCTTCAGGGGTGCCTACGAGCAGTACTTC. Protein: CASSFRGAYEQYF.

The rearrangement uses TRBV11-2 and TRBJ2-7, with 10 bases lining up with TRBD1. Germline CDR1 is SGHAT and CDR2 is FQNNGV. V gave up 3 bases and J gave up 3 bases; unmatched junction bases: 2. This CDR3 is built from 14 residues. CDR3 nucleotide sequence: TGTGCCAGCAGCTTGGGGACAGGGGTCTACGAGCAGTACTTC. Its protein is CASSLGTGVYEQYF.

The V call is TRBV5-1, the J call TRBJ2-3; D unclear. The CDR3 spans 13 residues. The germline CDR1 and CDR2 sequences are SGHRS and YFSETQ. V shed 4 bases and J shed 1 base, with 7 bases lying between them. The CDR3 DNA reads TGCGCCAGCAGCCCAAGCGGCACAGATACGCAGTATTTT. Protein: CASSPSGTDTQYF.

The chain has TRBV7-9 and TRBJ1-4; no clear D gene. The ends were cut back, 3 bases at V and 7 bases at J, with 12 bases in the middle. The CDR3 extends over 14 amino acids. In germline, CDR1 is SEHNR, CDR2 FQNEAQ (reference sequence). CDR3 protein: CASSFGGRGEKLFF. The CDR3 DNA reads as TGTGCCAGCAGCTTCGGCGGGCGGGGTGAAAAACTGTTTTTT. Filled out from reference TRBV7-9 and TRBJ1-4, the complete variable domain reads DTGVSQNPRHKITKRGQNVTFRCDPISEHNRLYWYRQTLGQGPEFLTYFQNEAQLEKSRLLSDRFSAERPKGSFSTLEIQRTEQGDSAMYLCASSFGGRGEKLFFGSGTQLSVL.

The chain combines TRBV28 with TRBJ1-6; 8 positions match TRBD1. This CDR3 region has 12 residues. CDR1 is MDHEN, CDR2 SYDVKM, per germline. The J segment lost 9 bases and the V segment lost 6 bases, leaving 1 base of the junction unmatched. In nucleotides, the CDR3 is TGTGCCAGCAGAACAGGGGGTTCACCCCTCCACTTT. Its translation is CASRTGGSPLHF.

This clone was observed a few times. J is TRBJ1-5 and V is TRBV19; TRBD1 is a possible D gene (5 bases). With 5 bases removed from V and 4 bases from J, the gap between germline ends came to 12 bases. CDR1 is LNHDA, CDR2 SQIVND, per germline (reference sequence). The CDR3 contains 14 residues. The CDR3 DNA sequence: TGTGCCAGTAGTCCCACGGGGGGGAATCAGCCCCAGCATTTT. Protein product: CASSPTGGNQPQHF.

This chain uses TRBV11-2 with TRBJ2-2, with TRBD2 matching over 8 bases. The CDR3 extends over 15 amino acids. The V gene end was trimmed by 2 bases and the J gene end by 6 bases; junction bases not matched to a gene: 5. Per the germline V gene, CDR1 is SGHAT and CDR2 is FQNNGV. CDR3 coding DNA: TGTGCCAGCAGCTTACCTAGCGGGCCGCCCGGGGAGCTGTTTTTT. This codes for CASSLPSGPPGELFF.

The chain employs TRBV7-9 and TRBJ2-7; D is unclear. This CDR3 spans 14 amino acids. CDR1 and CDR2 (germline): SEHNR, FQNEAQ (reference sequence). V was cut by 3 bases and J by 2 bases, with 11 bases left in between. CDR3 nucleotides: TGTGCCAGCAGCTTTGGGCAGCCTCCCTACGAGCAGTACTTC. This gives the protein CASSFGQPPYEQYF.